The rows below give T cell receptor beta chains drawn from one sample of a study of response to subunit inactivated influenza vaccine. MiXCR, applied by TCRdb to the RT-PCR reads, yields one record per CDR3 protein. Of hundreds of thousands of distinct CDR3 sequences listed, approximately 14% are singletons. The sample here was PBMCs from blood, taken approximately 15 days before vaccination. The receptor set was obtained from a man aged 50 to 59 who received an inactivated influenza vaccine. Both conserved end residues are part of each CDR3. Fields, in order: J gene, V gene, clone size, D gene, CDR3 DNA, CDR3 protein. D genes are given only for firm matches. Clone size appears in some rows only: once, few, many, or a class for an expanded clone.

j_call: TRBJ2-7; v_call: TRBV11-2; clone_size: few; d_call: TRBD1; cdr3_nt: TGTGCCAGCAGCCAGGGACAGGTCTACGAGCAGTACTTC; cdr3_aa: CASSQGQVYEQYF
j_call: TRBJ1-1; v_call: TRBV20-1; clone_size: many; d_call: .; cdr3_nt: TGCAGTGCGAGGTTTGGTTTTAACACTGAAGCTTTCTTT; cdr3_aa: CSARFGFNTEAFF
j_call: TRBJ1-4; v_call: TRBV12-3/TRBV12-4; clone_size: .; d_call: TRBD1; cdr3_nt: TGTGCCAGCACCGTGACAGGGGGGGGTGAAAAACTGTTTTTT; cdr3_aa: CASTVTGGGEKLFF
j_call: TRBJ2-5; v_call: TRBV5-1; clone_size: once; d_call: .; cdr3_nt: TGCGCCAGCAGCTTGGAGGCTCAAGGGCGGGAGACCCAGTACTTC; cdr3_aa: CASSLEAQGRETQYF
j_call: TRBJ2-3; v_call: TRBV29-1; clone_size: .; d_call: .; cdr3_nt: TGCAGCGTTGACCCCCCGGGGACTAGCACAGATACGCAGTATTTT; cdr3_aa: CSVDPPGTSTDTQYF
j_call: TRBJ2-7; v_call: TRBV7-8; clone_size: .; d_call: TRBD1; cdr3_nt: TGTGCCAGCAGCTACGGACAGGGGGCAAACGAGCAGTACTTC; cdr3_aa: CASSYGQGANEQYF
j_call: TRBJ2-7; v_call: TRBV6-2/TRBV6-3; clone_size: .; d_call: .; cdr3_nt: TGTGCCAGCAGTTCTCAACCCGGAGCGAATTCCTACGAGCAGTACTTC; cdr3_aa: CASSSQPGANSYEQYF
j_call: TRBJ2-7; v_call: TRBV20-1; clone_size: few; d_call: .; cdr3_nt: TGCAGTGCTAGAGATTTTAGGACAGCGGACGAGCAGTACTTC; cdr3_aa: CSARDFRTADEQYF
j_call: TRBJ2-1; v_call: TRBV24-1; clone_size: .; d_call: .; cdr3_nt: TGTGCCGCCCTGGCAGACAATGAGCAGTTCTTC; cdr3_aa: CAALADNEQFF
j_call: TRBJ1-4; v_call: TRBV12-3/TRBV12-4; clone_size: few; d_call: .; cdr3_nt: TGTGCCAGCAGTCCTTCGGGGAGGGGTGAAAAACTGTTTTTT; cdr3_aa: CASSPSGRGEKLFF
j_call: TRBJ2-5; v_call: TRBV27; clone_size: .; d_call: .; cdr3_nt: TGTGCCAGCAGTTTCTCATTGGCCGGAGAGACCCAGTACTTC; cdr3_aa: CASSFSLAGETQYF
j_call: TRBJ2-3; v_call: TRBV27; clone_size: .; d_call: TRBD2; cdr3_nt: TGTGCCACCGGGGCTCTAGCGGGAGGGCCCCCAGATACGCAGTATTTT; cdr3_aa: CATGALAGGPPDTQYF
j_call: TRBJ2-7; v_call: TRBV5-1; clone_size: few; d_call: TRBD2; cdr3_nt: TGCGCCAGCAGCTTGGAGTTCGGGGGGGGACCTCGGTACTTC; cdr3_aa: CASSLEFGGGPRYF
j_call: TRBJ2-1; v_call: TRBV24-1; clone_size: many; d_call: TRBD1; cdr3_nt: TGTGCCACCAGTGATTTGCGGACAGGGGGTGAGCAGTTCTTC; cdr3_aa: CATSDLRTGGEQFF
j_call: TRBJ1-4; v_call: TRBV30; clone_size: .; d_call: .; cdr3_nt: TGTGCCTGGAGTGTACTTCACAGGGTAGATGAAAAACTGTTTTTT; cdr3_aa: CAWSVLHRVDEKLFF